This TCR beta chain derives from a study of tumor T cells in aggressive B-cell lymphoma. Here immunoSEQ multiplex PCR was the method, and the copy in TCRdb shows in-frame clones only, minus some. This repertoire shows 1,500 to 2,000 clones, 93% found once; its top ten account for 3% to 3.5%. The CDR3 runs 14 residues. V was pared by 2 bases and J by 3 bases, with 11 bases between. Per the germline V gene, CDR1 is MNHEY and CDR2 is SMNVEV (reference sequence). This TCR was sampled from an adult with diffuse large B cell lymphoma. Sequences were obtained from tumor tissue. The V call is TRBV27, the J call TRBJ2-7; tentative D call: TRBD2 (6 bases). CDR3 sequence: CASSLGAGFYEQYF. The CDR3 region has the DNA TGTGCCAGCAGTTTAGGGGCGGGGTTCTACGAGCAGTACTTC.